This T cell receptor beta chain was profiled in a study of blood T cell repertoires in COVID-19 (dated by TCRdb to about 2020). General notes on the study: Samples from collaborators originated in the United States, Italy and Spain and spanned both the acute and convalescent phases of COVID-19. Where available, HLA class I and class II types were taken from metadata supplied by the sample provider and were not determined by assay-based typing. The material from the prospective study consisted of cDNA or gDNA derived from T cells, B-cell-depleted T cells, or PBMCs. A de-identified subject ID, COVID-19 status, age in years and sex were almost always included in the sample metadata. The dataset comprised deeply sampled blood TCRbeta repertoires from subjects exposed to, actively infected with, or recovered from COVID-19. The samples were drawn from two sources: the first 160 participants of the ongoing ImmuneRACE study, and over 950 subjects contributed by 6 global collaborators. A freely available public database, intended as a resource for researchers studying the immune response to SARS-CoV-2, is where the repertoires were released.

This clone showed up just a few times. What this receptor recognizes is not known. Within one base of it there is no much larger clone, and no base qualities were kept. V is pruned by 10 bases and J by 6 bases, leaving 25 bases of the junction without a gene match. The CDR3 runs 18 amino acids, cysteine and phenylalanine included. Here the CDR3 DNA is all that survives: 54 bases in frame from base 1. The germline V gene specifies MDHEN as CDR1 and SYDVKM as CDR2. TCRbeta CDR3 regions were amplified from genomic DNA by means of the immunoSEQ Assay, a bias-controlled multiplex PCR. In the source study's methods: The number of nucleated cells in each sample was estimated by amplification of reference gene primers within the assay. Sequence reads were collapsed and filtered to measure the absolute abundance of every unique TCRbeta CDR3 rearrangement. For each sample, productive Simpson clonality was calculated as the square root of Simpson's diversity index over productive rearrangements. Sourced from immuneACCESS, this table was stored by TCRdb with only in-frame sequences that have V and J called. A share of the clones is absent; for the studies checked, an unresolved V gene accounts for under half, and the remainder has no known explanation. The DNA was the basis for D and trimming; V, J and clone size are from that table. In all, the sample holds 31,000 or so clones, and 89% of those were seen once. The ten largest clonotypes hold over 25% of the sample.

Collaborating institutions collected whole blood in K2EDTA tubes following their own protocols. Collaborator samples were shipped for TCRbeta analysis as frozen whole blood, isolated PBMCs, or DNA extracted from either sample type. The paper as a whole reports these results and caveats: The quantity of clinical and demographic metadata differed by source and by participant and was supplied without curation.

The chain links TRBV28 with TRBJ1-2; 8 central nucleotides agree with TRBD1. This receptor was obtained from a man of 80 years or more with acute or convalescent COVID-19. The source material was peripheral blood. The sequenced DNA is TGTGCCACCGAACCTAGTTTCTCAGCCTACAGGGGGTCTCATGGCTACACCTTC. This is translated as CATEPSFSAYRGSHGYTF.